This entry lists 20 T cell receptor beta chains sequenced from one sample in a study of cytomegalovirus exposure and HLA in healthy donors. The PCR was carried out with 60 Vbeta primers and 13 Jbeta primers. Clones were sequenced by immunoSEQ multiplex PCR, and TCRdb holds only the in-frame ones, with some missing. The sample contains around 200,000 clones, approximately 81% of which appear only once. Material: PBMCs. These receptors originate from a woman aged 45-65 years in good health and CMV-seronegative.

This sequence joins TRBV28 and TRBJ1-5; 11 bases map to TRBD1. V trimming: 5 bases; J trimming: 7 bases; junction bases outside the gene matches: 7. The germline V gene has CDR1 MDHEN and CDR2 SYDVKM. This CDR3 comprises 15 residues. The DNA for the CDR3 is TGTGCCAGCAGTACCTGGACAGGGGGCCGACAGCCCCAGCATTTT. This codes for CASSTWTGGRQPQHF.

The chain uses TRBV5-1 and TRBJ2-2; TRBD1 aligns across 9 bases. Trimming took 1 base from V and 3 from J; bases not matched to a gene: 4. The CDR3 extends over 16 amino acids. Germline CDR1 and CDR2: SGHRS and YFSETQ. CDR3 sequence reads: CASSLSGTGYTGELFF. The DNA of the CDR3 is TGCGCCAGCAGCTTGTCGGGGACAGGGTACACCGGGGAGCTGTTTTTT.

This sequence joins TRBV29-1 and TRBJ1-4, with no clear D. Trimming took off 4 bases at V and 5 bases at J, with 11 bases between the two ends. The CDR3 spans 13 residues. Germline V gene sequence: CDR1 SQVTM, CDR2 ANQGSEA. The CDR3 nucleotides read TGCAGCGTTGGAACAGTAGTCAATGAAAAACTGTTTTTT. Its translation: CSVGTVVNEKLFF.

In this sample, this clone turned up a few times. The chain couples TRBV4-2 to TRBJ1-1; TRBD1 matches at 9 bases. The CDR3 is made up of 18 amino acids. Germline loops: CDR1 LGHNA, CDR2 YNFKEQ. V was pared by 1 base and J by 0 bases, with 9 bases of the junction left unmatched. The chain's CDR3 is CASSQGIGTGTMNTEAFF. CDR3 coding DNA: TGTGCCAGCAGCCAAGGAATAGGGACAGGGACCATGAACACTGAAGCTTTCTTT.

This clone was recorded only once. This chain links TRBV7-2 with TRBJ2-3, with 7 bases identical to TRBD1. Trimming at V came to 3 bases and at J to 2 bases, leaving 5 bases not matched to a gene. The CDR3 totals 15 residues. Germline V gene lookup returns CDR1 SGHTA and CDR2 FQGNSA. CDR3 loop: CASSFQTGPTDTQYF. Written as DNA, the CDR3 is TGTGCCAGCAGCTTCCAGACAGGGCCCACAGATACGCAGTATTTT. The complete variable domain, with remaining parts taken from reference TRBV7-2 and TRBJ2-3, reads GAGVSQSPSNKVTEKGKDVELRCDPISGHTALYWYRQSLGQGLEFLIYFQGNSAPDKSGLPSDRFSAERTGGSVSTLTIQRTQQEDSAVYLCASSFQTGPTDTQYFGPGTRLTVL.

This chain joins TRBV5-6 and TRBJ2-5, with 7 positions matching TRBD2. Per germline, CDR1 SGHDT and CDR2 YYEEEE. V trimming: 1 base; J trimming: 7 bases; junction bases outside the gene matches: 7. CDR3 length equals 14 residues. CDR3 amino acids: CASSLPASGGTQYF. As DNA, the CDR3 is TGTGCCAGCAGCTTGCCGGCTAGCGGCGGGACCCAGTACTTC. The entire variable domain, with the rest obtained from reference TRBV5-6 and TRBJ2-5, is as follows: DAGVTQSPTHLIKTRGQQVTLRCSPKSGHDTVSWYQQALGQGPQFIFQYYEEEERQRGNFPDRFSGHQFPNYSSELNVNALLLGDSALYLCASSLPASGGTQYFGPGTRLLVL.

The genes are TRBV19 and TRBJ2-1, with 9 bases that match TRBD2. This CDR3 is 15 amino acids long. CDR1 is LNHDA, CDR2 SQIVND, per germline (reference sequence). Trimming cost V 6 bases and J 3 bases; bases outside gene matches: 6. CDR3 in amino acids: CASRDVAGVYNEQFF. In nucleotides, the CDR3 is TGTGCCAGTAGGGACGTAGCGGGAGTCTACAATGAGCAGTTCTTC.

A single count supports this clone. The rearrangement uses TRBV5-1 and TRBJ1-2; no definite D call. The CDR3 loop spans 15 amino acids. V was trimmed by 3 bases and J by 6 bases, leaving 18 bases between them. Per the germline V gene, CDR1 is SGHRS and CDR2 is YFSETQ. The CDR3 sequence is CASSSVDGGNNGYTF. The CDR3 DNA reads TGCGCCAGCAGCTCCGTGGACGGAGGGAACAATGGCTACACCTTC.

This clone was seen just once. For the CDR3, the DNA is TGTGCCAGCAGCCAGTCATCAGGCCCCTCTGGAAACACCATATATTTT. Translating it yields CASSQSSGPSGNTIYF. The chain recombines TRBV7-2 with TRBJ1-3; no definite D call. The germline V gene encodes CDR1 SGHTA and CDR2 FQGNSA. This CDR3 is 16 amino acids long. Trimming took 5 bases from V and 0 from J, leaving 14 bases between them.

This clone has just a few counts. The genes are TRBV19 and TRBJ1-4, with 7 bases matching TRBD1. The CDR3 sequence is 15 residues long. V shed 5 bases, J shed 6 bases, and the junction held 9 bases outside the gene matches. Per the germline V gene, CDR1 is LNHDA and CDR2 is SQIVND (reference sequence). The CDR3 DNA is TGTGCCAGTAGTGAACCAGGGGGTAGGGATGAAAAACTGTTTTTT. It is translated as CASSEPGGRDEKLFF.

The J gene is TRBJ2-7, the V gene TRBV19; maybe TRBD2 (6 bases). The germline V and J ends were trimmed by 1 base and 4 bases, with 14 bases remaining between them. In germline, CDR1 is LNHDA, CDR2 SQIVND (reference sequence). The CDR3 consists of 15 residues. Here the CDR3 reads CASSIGTTLDYEQYF. DNA of the CDR3: TGTGCCAGTAGTATAGGGACTACCCTGGATTACGAGCAGTACTTC. Complete variable domain (other parts from reference TRBV19 and TRBJ2-7): DGGITQSPKYLFRKEGQNVTLSCEQNLNHDAMYWYRQDPGQGLRLIYYSQIVNDFQKGDIAEGYSVSREKKESFPLTVTSAQKNPTAFYLCASSIGTTLDYEQYFGPGTRLTVT.

V is TRBV7-7 and J is TRBJ2-1; a weak D match, TRBD1 (6 bases). The CDR3 totals 13 residues. Trimming cost V 3 bases and J 9 bases, with 12 bases left between them. Per germline, CDR1 SSHAT and CDR2 FNYEAQ (reference sequence). The CDR3 spells CASSLGRGGEQFF. The CDR3 coding sequence is TGTGCCAGCAGCTTGGGCAGGGGCGGTGAGCAGTTCTTC.

In this sample, this clone turned up a few times. This chain links TRBV27 with TRBJ2-1; a weak D match, TRBD1 (7 bases). CDR1 MNHEY and CDR2 SMNVEV come from the germline V gene (reference sequence). The length of the CDR3 is 15 residues. V lost 6 bases to trimming and J lost 3 bases, with 15 bases between them. Here the CDR3 DNA reads TGTGCCAGCAGCCCCAGGGGGACTGTCTACAATGAGCAGTTCTTC. Translation: CASSPRGTVYNEQFF.

This clone was observed once. A read error may account for a junction end that differs from germline. CDR3 residues: CSSSPLAGGSYNEQFF. The CDR3 nucleotides are TGTTCCAGCAGCCCGTTAGCGGGAGGATCCTACAATGAGCAGTTCTTC. The V gene is TRBV7-9, the J gene TRBJ2-1; 10 bases map to TRBD2. Germline CDR1 SEHNR, CDR2 FQNEAQ (reference sequence). This CDR3 is built from 16 residues. Looking up the rest from reference TRBV7-9 and TRBJ2-1 gives the full variable domain: DTGVSQNPRHKITKRGQNVTFRCDPISEHNRLYWYRQTLGQGPEFLTYFQNEAQLEKSRLLSDRFSAERPKGSFSTLEIQRTEQGDSAMYLCSSSPLAGGSYNEQFFGPGTRLTVL.

The chain combines TRBV9 with TRBJ1-4, with 9 bases identical to TRBD1. The CDR3 loop spans 15 amino acids. Germline trimming cut 4 bases from V and 5 bases from J; bases unmatched to any gene: 6. Germline loops: CDR1 SGDLS, CDR2 YYNGEE. The CDR3 DNA is TGTGCCAGCAGCTCGGGACAGGGAGTAAATGAAAAACTGTTTTTT. Translation: CASSSGQGVNEKLFF.

V gene TRBV5-1 combines with J gene TRBJ2-3; 8 bases match TRBD1. With 4 bases clipped from V and 3 bases from J, the junction kept 7 bases outside the gene matches. Germline CDR1 and CDR2: SGHRS and YFSETQ. The CDR3 has 15 amino acids. The CDR3 DNA reads as TGCGCCAGCAGCAGCGAGCGGACAGGGACAGATACGCAGTATTTT. Protein sequence: CASSSERTGTDTQYF.

The gene calls are TRBV28 and TRBJ1-1, with unresolved D. V gave up 5 bases and J gave up 2 bases, with 9 bases separating them. Germline assignment: CDR1 MDHEN and CDR2 SYDVKM. The CDR3 totals 13 residues. CDR3: CASSTYYNTEAFF. The CDR3 nucleotides read TGTGCCAGCAGTACCTATTACAACACTGAAGCTTTCTTT.

The chain uses TRBV19 and TRBJ2-1; 8 bases fit TRBD2. The CDR3 is 16 residues long. The germline gives CDR1 LNHDA, CDR2 SQIVND (reference sequence). The V gene end was trimmed by 6 bases and the J gene end by 5 bases; junction bases not matched to a gene: 12. The CDR3 DNA follows: TGTGCCAGTAGCACCCCCCGGACTAGCAGCAACAATGAGCAGTTCTTC. Translation: CASSTPRTSSNNEQFF.

The V call is TRBV5-1, the J call TRBJ2-1; 12 bases fit TRBD2. V lost 4 bases and J lost 0; bases outside the gene matches: 5. The length of the CDR3 is 17 residues. The germline V gene encodes CDR1 SGHRS and CDR2 YFSETQ. CDR3 sequence: CASSRGLAGLSYNEQFF. DNA of the CDR3: TGCGCCAGCAGCCGTGGACTAGCGGGGCTCTCCTACAATGAGCAGTTCTTC.

The chain couples TRBV29-1 to TRBJ2-1; 10 bases are a match to TRBD2. There are 15 residues in the CDR3. Unmatched junction bases numbered 7, after V lost 3 bases and J lost 5 bases. The germline V gene encodes CDR1 SQVTM and CDR2 ANQGSEA. The CDR3 DNA sequence: TGCAGCGTTGAGGGAGCGGGAGGGCCTAACAATGAGCAGTTCTTC. Protein sequence: CSVEGAGGPNNEQFF.